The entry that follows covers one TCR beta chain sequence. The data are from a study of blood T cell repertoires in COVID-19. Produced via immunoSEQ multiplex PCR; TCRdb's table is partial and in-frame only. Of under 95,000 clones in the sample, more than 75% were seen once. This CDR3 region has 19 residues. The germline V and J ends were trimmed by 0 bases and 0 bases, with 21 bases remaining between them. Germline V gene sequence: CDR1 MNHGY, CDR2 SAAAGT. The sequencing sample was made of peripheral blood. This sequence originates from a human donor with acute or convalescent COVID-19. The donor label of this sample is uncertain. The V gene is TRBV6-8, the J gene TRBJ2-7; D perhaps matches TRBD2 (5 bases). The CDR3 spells CASSYSTGSQHRNSYEQYF. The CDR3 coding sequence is TGTGCCAGCAGTTACTCGACGGGGTCTCAACACCGAAACTCCTACGAGCAGTACTTC.